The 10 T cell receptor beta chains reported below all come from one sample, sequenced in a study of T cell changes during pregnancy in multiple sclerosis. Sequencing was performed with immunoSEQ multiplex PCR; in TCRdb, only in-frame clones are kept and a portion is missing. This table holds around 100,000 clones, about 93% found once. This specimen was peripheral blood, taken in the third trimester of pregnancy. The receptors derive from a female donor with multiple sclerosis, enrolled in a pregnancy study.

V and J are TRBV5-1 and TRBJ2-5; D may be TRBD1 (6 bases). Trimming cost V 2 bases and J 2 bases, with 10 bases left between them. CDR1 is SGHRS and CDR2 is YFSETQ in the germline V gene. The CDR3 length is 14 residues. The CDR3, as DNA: TGCGCCAGCAGCTTTAGGACAGTTCAAGAGACCCAGTACTTC. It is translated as CASSFRTVQETQYF.

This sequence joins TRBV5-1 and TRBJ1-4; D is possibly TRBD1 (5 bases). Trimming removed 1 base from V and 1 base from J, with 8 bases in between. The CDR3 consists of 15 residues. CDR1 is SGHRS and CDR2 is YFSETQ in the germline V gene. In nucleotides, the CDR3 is TGCGCCAGCAGCTTGAGGGGCGGAACTAATGAAAAACTGTTTTTT. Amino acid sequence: CASSLRGGTNEKLFF.

The CDR3 sequence: CASSGPGLAVYNEQFF. In DNA, the CDR3 is TGTGCCAGCAGTGGCCCGGGACTAGCGGTCTACAATGAGCAGTTCTTC. The chain is built from TRBV6-4 and TRBJ2-1; TRBD2 aligns across 11 bases. Per germline, CDR1 MRHNA and CDR2 SNTAGT. Germline trimming cut 4 bases from V and 3 bases from J; bases unmatched to any gene: 5. This CDR3 comprises 16 residues.

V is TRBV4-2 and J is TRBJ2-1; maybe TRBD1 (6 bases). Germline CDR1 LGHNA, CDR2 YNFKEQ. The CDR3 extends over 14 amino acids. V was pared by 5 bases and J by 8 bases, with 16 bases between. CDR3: CASSVSTGLDEQFF. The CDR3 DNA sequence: TGTGCCAGCAGCGTCAGTACAGGGCTGGATGAGCAGTTCTTC.

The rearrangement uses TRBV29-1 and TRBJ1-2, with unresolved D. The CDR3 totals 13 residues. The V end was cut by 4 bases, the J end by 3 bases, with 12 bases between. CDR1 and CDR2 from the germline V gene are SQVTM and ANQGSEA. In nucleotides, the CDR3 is TGCAGCGTTGTAACACAGTCCGACTATGGCTACACCTTC. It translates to CSVVTQSDYGYTF.

The CDR3 sequence: CASSPQPAYEQYF. For the CDR3, the DNA is TGTGCCAGCAGCCCCCAACCAGCCTACGAGCAGTACTTC. The chain recombines TRBV9 with TRBJ2-7; D is unclear. The V end lost 4 bases, the J end lost 2 bases, and 10 bases lay between the germline ends. Germline V gene data show CDR1 as SGDLS and CDR2 as YYNGEE. CDR3 length equals 13 residues.

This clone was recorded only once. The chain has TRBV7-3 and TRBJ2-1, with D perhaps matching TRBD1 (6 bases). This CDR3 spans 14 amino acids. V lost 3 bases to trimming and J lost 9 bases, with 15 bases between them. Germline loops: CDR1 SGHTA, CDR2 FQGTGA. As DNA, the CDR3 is TGTGCCAGCAGCTTGGTCCAGGGGAACACTGAGCAGTTCTTC. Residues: CASSLVQGNTEQFF.

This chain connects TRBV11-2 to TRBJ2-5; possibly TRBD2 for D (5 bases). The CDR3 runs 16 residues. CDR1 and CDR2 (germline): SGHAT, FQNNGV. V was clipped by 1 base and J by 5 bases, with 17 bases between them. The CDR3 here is CASSLGQVRWEETQYF. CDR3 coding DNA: TGTGCCAGCAGCTTAGGTCAGGTTCGGTGGGAGGAGACCCAGTACTTC.

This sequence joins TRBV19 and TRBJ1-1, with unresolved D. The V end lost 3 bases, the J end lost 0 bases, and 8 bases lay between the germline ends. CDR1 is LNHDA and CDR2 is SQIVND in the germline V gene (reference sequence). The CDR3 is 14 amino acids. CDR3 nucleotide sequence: TGTGCCAGTAGTATGGTGACTCTGAACACTGAAGCTTTCTTT. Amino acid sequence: CASSMVTLNTEAFF.

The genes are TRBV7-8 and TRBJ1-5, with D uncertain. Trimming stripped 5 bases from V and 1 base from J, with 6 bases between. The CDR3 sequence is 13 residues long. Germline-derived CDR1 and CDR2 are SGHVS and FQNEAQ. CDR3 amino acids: CASSQMSNQPQHF. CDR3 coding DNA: TGTGCCAGCAGCCAAATGAGCAATCAGCCCCAGCATTTT.